One and the same sample provided the 8 T cell receptor beta chains below, sequenced in a study of blood T cell repertoires in COVID-19. The method was immunoSEQ multiplex PCR; TCRdb's version includes in-frame clones alone and lacks a portion of them. The repertoire consists of roughly 90,000 clones, with around 90% occurring once and the leading ten covering around 5.3%. The sample consisted of peripheral blood. The receptor source for this set is a man aged 40-49 years with acute or convalescent COVID-19.

This sequence joins TRBV18 and TRBJ1-2; the D gene is possibly TRBD1 (6 bases). Per the germline V gene, CDR1 is KGHSH and CDR2 is LQKENI. Trimming removed 3 bases from V and 0 bases from J, with 14 bases in between. This CDR3 region has 16 residues. This CDR3 is CASSPEQGQANYGYTF. CDR3 nucleotides: TGTGCCAGCTCACCTGAACAGGGCCAAGCTAACTATGGCTACACCTTC.

The chain carries TRBV6-2 or TRBV6-3 and TRBJ2-1, with 15 bases that match TRBD2. V shed 6 bases and J 7 bases; nucleotides not matched to a gene: 10. CDR1 is MNHEY, CDR2 SVGEGT, per germline. CDR3 size: 17 residues. The CDR3 sequence is CASSSSGLAGGGNEQFF. In DNA form, the CDR3 reads TGTGCCAGCAGCTCCTCGGGACTAGCGGGGGGAGGTAATGAGCAGTTCTTC.

The genes are TRBV5-6 and TRBJ1-5; 7 nucleotides line up with TRBD1. CDR1 and CDR2 (germline): SGHDT, YYEEEE. The CDR3 length is 16 residues. Germline trimming cut 4 bases from V and 1 base from J; bases unmatched to any gene: 8. The CDR3 loop reads CASSRTGEASNQPQHF. DNA of the CDR3: TGTGCCAGCAGCCGTACAGGGGAGGCAAGCAATCAGCCCCAGCATTTT.

The chain recombines TRBV6-5 with TRBJ1-2; TRBD1 matches 10 bases. The V and J ends lost 4 bases and 4 bases, in that order; junction bases with no gene match: 6. The CDR3 runs to 15 residues. The germline V gene encodes CDR1 MNHEY and CDR2 SVGAGI. Written as DNA, the CDR3 is TGTGCCAGCAGTTTAGACAGGGGGCGCGGCTATGGCTACACCTTC. This translates into CASSLDRGRGYGYTF.

The rearrangement joins TRBV30 to TRBJ2-7, with 11 nucleotides matching TRBD1. Germline V lookup: CDR1 GTSNPN, CDR2 SVGIG (reference sequence). J was trimmed by 3 bases and V by 1 base; bases with no gene match: 2. This CDR3 comprises 14 residues. CDR3 amino acids: CAWSGTGGFYEQYF. Written as DNA, the CDR3 is TGTGCCTGGAGTGGGACAGGGGGCTTCTACGAGCAGTACTTC.

This chain uses TRBV7-2 with TRBJ1-6; D might be TRBD1 (5 bases). CDR3 size: 16 residues. Trimming removed 5 bases from V and 7 bases from J, with 18 bases in between. Germline lookup yields CDR1 SGHTA and CDR2 FQGNSA. For the CDR3, the DNA is TGTGCCAGCAGCCCCCAGCCTGGGGGGGGGAATTCACCCCTCCACTTT. It yields the protein CASSPQPGGGNSPLHF.

This rearrangement joins TRBV11-2 to TRBJ1-1; TRBD1 matches at 7 bases. Germline V gene lookup returns CDR1 SGHAT and CDR2 FQNNGV. The CDR3 consists of 17 residues. Trimming cost V 2 bases and J 1 base; bases outside gene matches: 10. The CDR3 protein is CASSLPAVGTANTEAFF. The CDR3 nucleotides read TGTGCCAGCAGCTTACCTGCCGTCGGGACAGCGAACACTGAAGCTTTCTTT.

This chain connects TRBV7-3 to TRBJ2-1, with 10 nucleotides matching TRBD2. Germline V lookup: CDR1 SGHTA, CDR2 FQGTGA. The junction had 9 bases not matched to a gene; V was cut back by 5 bases and J by 5 bases. This CDR3 has 16 amino acids. In DNA form, the CDR3 reads TGTGCCAGCAGCGCAGACCTAGCGGGGGTTCACAATGAGCAGTTCTTC. Protein product: CASSADLAGVHNEQFF.